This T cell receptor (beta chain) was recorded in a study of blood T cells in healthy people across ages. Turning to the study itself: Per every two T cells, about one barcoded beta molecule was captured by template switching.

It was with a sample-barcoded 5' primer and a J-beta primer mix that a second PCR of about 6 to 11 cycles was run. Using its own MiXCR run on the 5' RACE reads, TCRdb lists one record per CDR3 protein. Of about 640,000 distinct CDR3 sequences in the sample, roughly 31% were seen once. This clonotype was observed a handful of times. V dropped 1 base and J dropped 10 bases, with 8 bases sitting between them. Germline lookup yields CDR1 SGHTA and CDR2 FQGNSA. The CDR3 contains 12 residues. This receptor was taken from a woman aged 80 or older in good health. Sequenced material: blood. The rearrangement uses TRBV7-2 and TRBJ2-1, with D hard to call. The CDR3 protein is CASSLGRFEQFF. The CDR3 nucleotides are TGTGCCAGCAGCTTAGGTCGGTTCGAGCAGTTCTTC. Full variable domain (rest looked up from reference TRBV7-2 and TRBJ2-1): GAGVSQSPSNKVTEKGKDVELRCDPISGHTALYWYRQSLGQGLEFLIYFQGNSAPDKSGLPSDRFSAERTGGSVSTLTIQRTQQEDSAVYLCASSLGRFEQFFGPGTRLTVL.